This TCR beta chain was sequenced for a study of blood T cell repertoires in COVID-19. The V end was cut by 10 bases, the J end by 0 bases, with 13 bases between. Germline V lookup: CDR1 ENHRY, CDR2 SYGVKD. This CDR3 region has 13 residues. The protocol was immunoSEQ multiplex PCR, while the TCRdb copy is restricted to in-frame clones and leaves out a portion. The sample lists 250,000 to 300,000 clones; around 86% were seen once. The V call is TRBV10-3, the J call TRBJ2-7; unclear D gene. This TCR was recovered from a man between 18 and 35 years old who had recovered from COVID-19. The material sequenced was PBMCs or T cells enriched from blood (not recorded which). DNA of the CDR3: TGTGCCACCTGTAAACAGAGCTCCTACGAGCAGTACTTC. Protein product: CATCKQSSYEQYF.